The entry that follows covers one T cell receptor (beta chain) sequence. This clone's antigen is unknown. No much larger clone is present one base from it, and per-base qualities are unavailable. This sample is part of a study of T and B cells in COVID-19 patients (dated by TCRdb to the early 2020s). Study-wide context: Using TRB and IGH repertoire sequencing of peripheral blood, the study characterized adaptive immunity in COVID-19 patients who had active infection or had recovered. In the active-infection cohort, about 55% of the 20 patients were critically ill and required mechanical ventilation or ECMO. A recovered cohort included about 19 patients who provided some 20 samples, and most of these patients had mild to moderate COVID-19 treated on an outpatient basis. Of the 20 to 25 patients in the active-infection cohort, about 17 had comorbidities associated with unfavorable COVID-19 outcome. An age-matched reference group of some 36 healthy donors negative for COVID-19 antibodies was used as the comparison for repertoire analyses. Patients in the recovered cohort had a median age of approximately 33 years, compared with 67 years for patients in the active-infection cohort. A couple of patients were included in both the recovered and active cohorts because samples were available from active disease and after recovery. Over 7.5 million TCR sequences were analysed from a TCR and BCR sequence repository that comprised 37 patients and approximately 67 time points. As many as 9 follow-up blood samples were taken per patient, and some of the samples covered different disease stages within the same individual. Results and caveats for the whole study, not just this receptor: It was stated that prospective validation of the reported TCR clusters was required before the clusters could be put to clinical use. The cohort was considered too small for HLA contributions to COVID-19 susceptibility or severity to be assessed. Blood samples from mildly ill patients during symptoms and early samples from severe cases were scarce. A total of roughly 2,500 exclusive TCR clusters, including 30 to 40 low-pGen clusters, were found in the recovered cohort. TRBV/TRBJ gene usage was reported as strongly skewed in patients with COVID-19. Specific T cell subsets (CD4+/Treg/CD8+) and sorted SARS-CoV-2-responsive or tetramer+ T cells had not yet been sequenced, and these experiments were ongoing. During active COVID-19 the TRB repertoires were highly clonal, but at recovery diversity and richness rose above the levels seen in healthy donors.

From the cysteine up to the phenylalanine, the CDR3 has a length of 14 residues. Kept here is only the CDR3 DNA, which spans 42 bases and is read in frame from base 1. Between the V and J ends, shortened by 2 bases and 3 bases respectively, the junction contains 7 bases. Per the germline V gene, KGHDR is the CDR1 and SFDVKD is the CDR2. The sequencer listed for this sample is Illumina MiSeq. Multiplex PCR with BIOMED2 TRB-A/B primer pools was used to amplify the TRB rearrangements. Illumina-compatible adapters and 7-nucleotide sample barcodes were added to the amplicons in two consecutive PCRs. Phusion HS II polymerase was used for all library PCRs. The amplicons were purified from gel with the NucleoSpin Gel and PCR Clean-up kit, measured on Qubit, and combined at 4 nM. Before Illumina next-generation sequencing, the quality of the amplicon pool was assessed on an Agilent 2100 Bioanalyzer. In the authors' own workflow: Annotation of TRB rearrangements was done in MiXCR 3.0.8 with the default MiXCR reference library. Non-productive reads and sequences with fewer than 2 reads were excluded, and each unique CDR3 nucleotide sequence counted as one clone. R 3.5.1 was used to calculate clonality, diversity, richness and V-J gene usage. TCR clustering by CDR3 similarity used GLIPH2, with generation probabilities calculated by OLGA. GLIPH2 clusters were kept only if they contained at least four unique TCR clonotypes found in at least three individuals. In-frame beta chains were kept once TCRdb had trimmed the public reads at Q25 with fastp and called clones with MiXCR. One record per CDR3 amino acid sequence lists the most common genes and DNA. TCRdb assigned the V and J calls; the authors' analysis was not used. Here the sample has over 10,000 distinct CDR3 sequences; about 25% occur a single time. Of the sample, about 4% is held by the ten largest clones.

Genomic DNA extracted from blood, in amounts of roughly 220-550 ng, served as the starting material for amplifying TRB repertoires. The TCR was taken from a human donor who had recovered from COVID-19. The specimen sequenced was blood. The chain links TRBV24-1 with TRBJ2-1; the D gene remains uncertain. The CDR3 loop reads CATSDSSIYNEQFF. The sequence in DNA is TGTGCCACCAGTGATTCCTCGATCTACAATGAGCAGTTCTTC.